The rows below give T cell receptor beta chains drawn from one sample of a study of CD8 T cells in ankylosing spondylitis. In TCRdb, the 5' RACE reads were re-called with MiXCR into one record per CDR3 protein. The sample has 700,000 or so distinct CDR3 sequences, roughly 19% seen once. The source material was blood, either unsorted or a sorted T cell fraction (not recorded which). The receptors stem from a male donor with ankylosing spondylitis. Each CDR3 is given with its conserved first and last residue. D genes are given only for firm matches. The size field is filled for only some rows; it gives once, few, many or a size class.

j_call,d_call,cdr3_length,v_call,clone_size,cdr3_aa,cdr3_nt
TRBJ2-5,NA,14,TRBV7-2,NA,CASSLVLGVEVQYF,TGTGCCAGCAGCTTAGTATTAGGGGTTGAGGTCCAGTACTTC
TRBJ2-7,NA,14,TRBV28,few,CASSLYREDYEQYF,TGTGCCAGCAGTTTATACAGGGAGGACTACGAGCAGTACTTC
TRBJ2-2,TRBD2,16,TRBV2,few,CASSFSGASNTGELFF,TGTGCCAGCAGTTTTAGCGGGGCCTCGAACACCGGGGAGCTGTTTTTT
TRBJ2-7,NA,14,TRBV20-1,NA,CSANYGQRTYEQYF,TGCAGTGCTAACTACGGACAGAGAACCTACGAGCAGTACTTC
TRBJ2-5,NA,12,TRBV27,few,CASGVWEETQYF,TGTGCCAGCGGGGTTTGGGAAGAGACCCAGTACTTC
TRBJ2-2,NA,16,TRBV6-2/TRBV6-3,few,CASSQPMSRNTGELFF,TGTGCCAGCAGCCAACCGATGAGTAGGAACACCGGGGAGCTGTTTTTT
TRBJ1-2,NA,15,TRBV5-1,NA,CASSLEHHRPYGYTF,TGCGCCAGCAGCTTGGAACACCATAGACCCTATGGCTACACCTTC
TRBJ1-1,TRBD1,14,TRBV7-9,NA,CASSLAEGQGLTFF,TGTGCCAGCAGCTTAGCGGAGGGACAGGGATTAACTTTCTTT
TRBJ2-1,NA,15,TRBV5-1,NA,CASSSGQERYNEQFF,TGCGCCAGCAGCTCCGGCCAGGAGAGATACAATGAGCAGTTCTTC
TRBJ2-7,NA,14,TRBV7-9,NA,CASSWDRTYAEQYF,TGTGCCAGCAGCTGGGACCGAACTTACGCCGAGCAGTACTTC
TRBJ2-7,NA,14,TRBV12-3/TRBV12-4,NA,CASTPGRPPYEQYF,TGTGCCAGCACCCCAGGGAGGCCTCCCTACGAGCAGTACTTC
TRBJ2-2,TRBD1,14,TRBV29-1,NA,CSVGDRFETGELFF,TGCAGCGTCGGGGACAGGTTCGAAACCGGGGAGCTGTTTTTT
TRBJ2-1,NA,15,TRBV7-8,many,CASSLVTGASHEQFF,TGTGCCAGCAGCTTAGTGACGGGAGCATCCCATGAGCAGTTCTTC
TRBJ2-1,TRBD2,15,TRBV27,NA,CASRYSGGSYNEQFF,TGTGCCAGCAGATATAGCGGGGGCTCCTACAATGAGCAGTTCTTC
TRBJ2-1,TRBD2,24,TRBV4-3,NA,CASSQAPYSQEEASGKSSYNEQFF,TGCGCCAGCAGCCAAGCACCTTACAGCCAAGAAGAGGCTAGCGGAAAGAGCTCCTACAATGAGCAGTTCTTC
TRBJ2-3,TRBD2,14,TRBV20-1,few,CSGYGRALPDTQYF,TGCAGTGGGTACGGGAGGGCCCTCCCAGATACGCAGTATTTT
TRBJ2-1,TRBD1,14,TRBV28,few,CASRRRGRYNEQFF,TGTGCCAGCAGAAGAAGGGGGCGTTACAATGAGCAGTTCTTC
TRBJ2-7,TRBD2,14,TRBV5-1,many,CASSLGLAVYEQYF,TGCGCCAGCAGCTTGGGACTAGCAGTCTACGAGCAGTACTTC
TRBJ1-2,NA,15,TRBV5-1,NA,CASSLSAVDRYGYTF,TGCGCCAGCAGCTTGTCAGCCGTAGACCGCTATGGCTACACCTTC
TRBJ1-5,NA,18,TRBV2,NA,CASSEGFVADLSNQPQHF,TGTGCCAGCAGTGAAGGGTTTGTAGCGGATCTTAGCAATCAGCCCCAGCATTTT
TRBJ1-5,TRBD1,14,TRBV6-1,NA,CASSGGQGAQPQHF,TGTGCCAGCAGTGGGGGACAGGGGGCTCAGCCCCAGCATTTT
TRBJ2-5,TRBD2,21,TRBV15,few,CATSRDRLWASGTGTQETQYF,TGTGCCACCAGCAGAGATCGGCTTTGGGCTAGCGGGACGGGCACACAAGAGACCCAGTACTTC
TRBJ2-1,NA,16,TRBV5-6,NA,CASSFRTLSLKGEQFF,TGTGCCAGCAGCTTCCGGACCCTCTCCCTAAAGGGTGAGCAGTTCTTC
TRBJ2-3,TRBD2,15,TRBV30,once,CAWSFAGGRRDTQYF,TGTGCCTGGAGTTTTGCGGGGGGGCGAAGAGATACGCAGTATTTT
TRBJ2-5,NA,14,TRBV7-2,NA,CASSFQVGQETQYF,TGTGCCAGCAGCTTTCAGGTGGGCCAAGAGACCCAGTACTTC
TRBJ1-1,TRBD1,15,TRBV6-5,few,CASSYSIQGGTEAFF,TGTGCCAGCAGTTACTCGATCCAGGGGGGCACTGAAGCTTTCTTT
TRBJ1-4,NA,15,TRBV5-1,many,CASRYAAGTDEKLFF,TGCGCCAGCCGATACGCCGCGGGTACCGATGAAAAACTGTTTTTT
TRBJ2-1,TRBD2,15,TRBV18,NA,CASSPKREGNNEQFF,TGTGCCAGCTCACCGAAGCGGGAGGGCAACAATGAGCAGTTCTTC
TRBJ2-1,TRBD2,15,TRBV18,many,CASSQTSGVENEQFF,TGTGCCAGCTCTCAGACTAGCGGGGTAGAAAATGAGCAGTTCTTC
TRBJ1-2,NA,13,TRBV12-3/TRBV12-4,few,CASRRDRFYGYTF,TGTGCCAGCAGAAGGGACCGCTTCTATGGCTACACCTTC
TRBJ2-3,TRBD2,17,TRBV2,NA,CASSTFLAGTSTDTQYF,TGTGCCAGCAGTACCTTTCTAGCGGGGACTAGCACAGATACGCAGTATTTT
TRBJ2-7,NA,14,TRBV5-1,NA,CASSPQGIAEEQYF,TGCGCCAGCAGCCCACAGGGGATAGCGGAGGAGCAGTACTTC
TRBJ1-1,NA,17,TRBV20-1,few,CSASRGSRGRMNTEAFF,TGCAGTGCTAGTAGGGGAAGCAGGGGACGTATGAACACTGAAGCTTTCTTT
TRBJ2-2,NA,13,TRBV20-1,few,CSARRGGTGELFF,TGCAGTGCCCGAAGGGGAGGTACCGGGGAGCTGTTTTTT